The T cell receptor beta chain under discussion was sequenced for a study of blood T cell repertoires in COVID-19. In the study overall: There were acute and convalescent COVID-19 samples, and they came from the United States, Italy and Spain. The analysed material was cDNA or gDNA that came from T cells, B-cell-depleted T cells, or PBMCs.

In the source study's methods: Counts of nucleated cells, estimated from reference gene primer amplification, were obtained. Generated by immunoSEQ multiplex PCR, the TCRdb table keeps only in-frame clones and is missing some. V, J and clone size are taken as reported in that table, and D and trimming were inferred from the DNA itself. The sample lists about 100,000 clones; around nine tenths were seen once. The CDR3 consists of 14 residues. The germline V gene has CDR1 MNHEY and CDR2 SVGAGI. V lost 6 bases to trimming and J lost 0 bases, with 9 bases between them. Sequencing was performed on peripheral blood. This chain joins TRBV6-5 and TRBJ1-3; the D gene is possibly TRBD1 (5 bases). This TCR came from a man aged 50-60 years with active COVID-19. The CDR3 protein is CASSPDSSGNTIYF. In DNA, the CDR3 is TGTGCCAGCAGCCCAGACAGCTCTGGAAACACCATATATTTT.